This T cell receptor (beta chain) comes out of a study of PD-L1 blockade in urothelial cancer. Study overall: At 3 weeks after treatment start (second dose) and again at 6 weeks, blood was analyzed.

The study, taken as a whole, reports: Having blood TCR clonality under the median before treatment predicted better survival.

Time point in this sample: pretreatment peripheral blood. Regarding this clone: Its antigen remains unidentified.

Germline values: CDR1 MGHRA, CDR2 YSYEKL. This CDR3 is built from 14 residues. With 0 bases clipped from V and 14 bases from J, the junction kept 4 bases outside the gene matches. Assay: immunoSEQ multiplex PCR; the TCRdb copy retains only in-frame clones and omits some. The data show some 90,000 clones, about 90% seen once. The chain uses TRBV4-1 and TRBJ2-1; 13 bases map to TRBD2. This clonotype originated in a woman at least 80 years old with urothelial cancer. Material: PBMCs, obtained around atezolizumab (anti-PD-L1) treatment. For the CDR3, the DNA is TGCGCCAGCAGCCAAGAATTACTAGCGGGAGGGAAGTTCTTC. Its protein is CASSQELLAGGKFF.